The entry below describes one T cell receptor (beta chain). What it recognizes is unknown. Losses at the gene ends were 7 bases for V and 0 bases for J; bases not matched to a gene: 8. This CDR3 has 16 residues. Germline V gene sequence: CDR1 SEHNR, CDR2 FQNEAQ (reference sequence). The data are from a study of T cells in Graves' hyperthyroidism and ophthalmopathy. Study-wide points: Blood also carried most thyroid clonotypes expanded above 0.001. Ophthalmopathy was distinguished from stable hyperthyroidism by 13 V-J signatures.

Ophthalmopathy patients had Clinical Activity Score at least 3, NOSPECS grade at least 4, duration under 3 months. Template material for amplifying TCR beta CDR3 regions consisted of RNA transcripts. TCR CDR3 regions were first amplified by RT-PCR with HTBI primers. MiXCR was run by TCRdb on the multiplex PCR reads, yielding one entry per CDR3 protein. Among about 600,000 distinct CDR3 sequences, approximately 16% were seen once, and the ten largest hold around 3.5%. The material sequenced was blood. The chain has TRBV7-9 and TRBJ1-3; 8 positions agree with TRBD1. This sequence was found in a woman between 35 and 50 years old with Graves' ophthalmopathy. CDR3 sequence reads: CASNPTGAPSGNTIYF. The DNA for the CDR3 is TGTGCCAGCAACCCGACAGGGGCCCCCTCTGGAAACACCATATATTTT.